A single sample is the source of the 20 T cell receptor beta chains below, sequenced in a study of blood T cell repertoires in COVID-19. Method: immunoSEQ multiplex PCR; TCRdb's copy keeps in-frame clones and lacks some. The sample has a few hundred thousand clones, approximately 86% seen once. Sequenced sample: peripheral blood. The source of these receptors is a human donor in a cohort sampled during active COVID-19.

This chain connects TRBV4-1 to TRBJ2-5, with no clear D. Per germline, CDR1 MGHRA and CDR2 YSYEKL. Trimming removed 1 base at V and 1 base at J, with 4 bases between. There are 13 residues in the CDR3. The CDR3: CASSQGAQETQYF. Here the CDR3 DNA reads TGCGCCAGCAGCCAAGGGGCCCAAGAGACCCAGTACTTC.

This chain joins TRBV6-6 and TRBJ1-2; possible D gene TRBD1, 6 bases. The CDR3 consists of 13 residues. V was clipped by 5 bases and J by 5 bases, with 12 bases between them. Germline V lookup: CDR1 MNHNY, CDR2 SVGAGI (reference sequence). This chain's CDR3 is CASSSVRGYGYTF. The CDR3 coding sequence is TGTGCCAGCAGTAGTGTTAGGGGGTATGGCTACACCTTC.

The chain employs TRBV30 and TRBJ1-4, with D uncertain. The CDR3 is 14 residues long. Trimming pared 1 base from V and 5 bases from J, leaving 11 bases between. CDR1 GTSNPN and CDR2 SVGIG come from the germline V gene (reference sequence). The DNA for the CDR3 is TGTGCCTGGAGTGGGAGGTGGCAAAATGAAAAACTGTTTTTT. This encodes CAWSGRWQNEKLFF.

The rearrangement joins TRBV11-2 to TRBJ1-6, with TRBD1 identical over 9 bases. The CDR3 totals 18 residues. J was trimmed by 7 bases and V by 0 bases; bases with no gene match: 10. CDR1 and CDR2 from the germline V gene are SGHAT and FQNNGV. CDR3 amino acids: CASSLDQIGTGRNSPLHF. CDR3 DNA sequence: TGTGCCAGCAGCTTAGATCAGATCGGGACAGGGAGAAATTCACCCCTCCACTTT. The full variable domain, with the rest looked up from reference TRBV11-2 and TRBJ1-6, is EAGVAQSPRYKIIEKRQSVAFWCNPISGHATLYWYQQILGQGPKLLIQFQNNGVVDDSQLPKDRFSAERLKGVDSTLKIQPAKLEDSAVYLCASSLDQIGTGRNSPLHFGNGTRLTVT.

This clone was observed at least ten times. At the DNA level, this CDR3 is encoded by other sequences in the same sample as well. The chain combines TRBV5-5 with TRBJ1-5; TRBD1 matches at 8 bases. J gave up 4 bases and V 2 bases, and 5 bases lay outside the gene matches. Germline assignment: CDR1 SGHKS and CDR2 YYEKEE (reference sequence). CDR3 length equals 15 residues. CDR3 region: CASSLTGGGNQPQHF. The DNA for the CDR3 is TGTGCCAGCAGCTTAACAGGGGGAGGAAATCAGCCCCAGCATTTT.

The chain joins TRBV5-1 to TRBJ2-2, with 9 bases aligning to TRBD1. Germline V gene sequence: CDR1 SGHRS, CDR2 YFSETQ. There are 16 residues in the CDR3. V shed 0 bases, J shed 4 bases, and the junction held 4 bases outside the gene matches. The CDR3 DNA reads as TGCGCCAGCAGCTTGGGGGGACAGGGTAGCACCGGGGAGCTGTTTTTT. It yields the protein CASSLGGQGSTGELFF.

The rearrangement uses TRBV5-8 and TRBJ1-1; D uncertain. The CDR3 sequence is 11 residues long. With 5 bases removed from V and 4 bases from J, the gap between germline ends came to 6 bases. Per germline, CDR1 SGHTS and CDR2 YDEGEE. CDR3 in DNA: TGTGCCAGCAGGAGGGCCACTGAAGCTTTCTTT. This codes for CASRRATEAFF.

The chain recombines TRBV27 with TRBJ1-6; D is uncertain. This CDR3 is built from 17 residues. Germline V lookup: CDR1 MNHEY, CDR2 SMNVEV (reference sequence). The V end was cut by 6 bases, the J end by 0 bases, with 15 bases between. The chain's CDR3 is CASSPHVGSSYNSPLHF. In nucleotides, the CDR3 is TGTGCCAGCAGCCCTCATGTAGGGAGCTCCTATAATTCACCCCTCCACTTT.

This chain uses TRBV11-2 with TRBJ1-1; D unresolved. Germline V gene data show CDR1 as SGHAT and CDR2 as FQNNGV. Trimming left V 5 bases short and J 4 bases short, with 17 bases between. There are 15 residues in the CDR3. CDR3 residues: CASSPALGESTEAFF. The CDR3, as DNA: TGTGCCAGCAGCCCAGCCCTTGGGGAGAGCACTGAAGCTTTCTTT.

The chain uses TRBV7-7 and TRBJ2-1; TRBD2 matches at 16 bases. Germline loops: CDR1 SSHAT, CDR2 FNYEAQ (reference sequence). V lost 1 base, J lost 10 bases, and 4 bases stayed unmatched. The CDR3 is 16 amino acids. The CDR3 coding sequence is TGTGCCAGCAGCTTAGAGGGGACTAGCGGGAGGGAGGAGCAGTTCTTC. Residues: CASSLEGTSGREEQFF.

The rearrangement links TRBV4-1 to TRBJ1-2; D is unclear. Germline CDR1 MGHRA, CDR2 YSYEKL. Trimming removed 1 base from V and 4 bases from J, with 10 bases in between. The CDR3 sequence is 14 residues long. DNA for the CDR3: TGCGCCAGCAGCCAAGGCGGGATGTCCTATGGCTACACCTTC. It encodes CASSQGGMSYGYTF.

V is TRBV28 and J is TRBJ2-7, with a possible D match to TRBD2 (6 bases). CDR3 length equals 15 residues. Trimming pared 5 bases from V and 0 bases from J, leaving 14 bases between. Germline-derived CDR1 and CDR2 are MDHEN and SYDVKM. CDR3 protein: CASSVPRLGSYEQYF. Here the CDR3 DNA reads TGTGCCAGCAGTGTCCCTCGACTAGGCTCCTACGAGCAGTACTTC.

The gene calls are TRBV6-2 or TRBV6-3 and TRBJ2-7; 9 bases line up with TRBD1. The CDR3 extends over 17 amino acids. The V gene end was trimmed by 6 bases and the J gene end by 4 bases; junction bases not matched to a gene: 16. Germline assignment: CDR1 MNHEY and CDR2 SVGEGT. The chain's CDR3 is CASSRLNLRTGDYEQYF. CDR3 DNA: TGTGCCAGCAGCCGACTAAACCTAAGGACAGGGGATTACGAGCAGTACTTC.

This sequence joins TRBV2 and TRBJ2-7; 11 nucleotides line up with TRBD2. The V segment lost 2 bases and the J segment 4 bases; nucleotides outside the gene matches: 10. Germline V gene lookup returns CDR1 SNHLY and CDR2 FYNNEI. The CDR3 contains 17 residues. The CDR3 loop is CASSERRRLAGSYEQYF. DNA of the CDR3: TGTGCCAGCAGTGAAAGGAGGAGACTAGCGGGATCGTACGAGCAGTACTTC.

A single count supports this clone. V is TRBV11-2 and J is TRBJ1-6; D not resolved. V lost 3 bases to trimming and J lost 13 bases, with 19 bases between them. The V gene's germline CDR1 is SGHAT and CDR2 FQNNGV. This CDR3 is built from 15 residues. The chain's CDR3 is CASSFALGSGSPLHF. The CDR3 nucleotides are TGTGCCAGCAGCTTCGCACTGGGATCGGGGTCCCCCCTCCACTTT.

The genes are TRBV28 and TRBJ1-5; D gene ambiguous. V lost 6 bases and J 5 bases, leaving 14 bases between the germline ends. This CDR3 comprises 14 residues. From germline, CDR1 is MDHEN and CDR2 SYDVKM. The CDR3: CASSSSGFDQPQHF. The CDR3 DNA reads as TGTGCCAGCAGCTCTTCGGGGTTTGATCAGCCCCAGCATTTT.

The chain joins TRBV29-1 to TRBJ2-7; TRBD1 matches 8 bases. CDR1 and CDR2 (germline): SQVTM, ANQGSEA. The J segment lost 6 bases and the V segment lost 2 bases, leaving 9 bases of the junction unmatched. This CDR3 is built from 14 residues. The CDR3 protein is CSVESFRGRSEQYF. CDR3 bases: TGCAGCGTTGAATCGTTCAGGGGGCGATCCGAGCAGTACTTC.

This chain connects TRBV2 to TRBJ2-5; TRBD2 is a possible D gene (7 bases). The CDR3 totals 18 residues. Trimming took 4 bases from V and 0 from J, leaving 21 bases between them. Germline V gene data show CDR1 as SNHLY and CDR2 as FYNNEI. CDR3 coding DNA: TGTGCCAGCAGTGGCGGGGGCCCGTTCAATTCGTACCAAGAGACCCAGTACTTC. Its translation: CASSGGGPFNSYQETQYF.

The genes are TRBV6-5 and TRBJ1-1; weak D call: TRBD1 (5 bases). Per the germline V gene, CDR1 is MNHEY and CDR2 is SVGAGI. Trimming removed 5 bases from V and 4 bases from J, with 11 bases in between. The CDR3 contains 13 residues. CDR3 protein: CASSTRQSTEAFF. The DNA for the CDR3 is TGTGCCAGCAGTACCAGACAGAGCACTGAAGCTTTCTTT.

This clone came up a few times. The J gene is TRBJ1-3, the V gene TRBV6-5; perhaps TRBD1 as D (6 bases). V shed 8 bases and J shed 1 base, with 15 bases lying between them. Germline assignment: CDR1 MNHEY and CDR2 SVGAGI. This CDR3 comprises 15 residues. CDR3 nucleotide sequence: TGTGCCAGCCTGGACAGATCATTTTCTGGAAACACCATATATTTT. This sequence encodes CASLDRSFSGNTIYF.